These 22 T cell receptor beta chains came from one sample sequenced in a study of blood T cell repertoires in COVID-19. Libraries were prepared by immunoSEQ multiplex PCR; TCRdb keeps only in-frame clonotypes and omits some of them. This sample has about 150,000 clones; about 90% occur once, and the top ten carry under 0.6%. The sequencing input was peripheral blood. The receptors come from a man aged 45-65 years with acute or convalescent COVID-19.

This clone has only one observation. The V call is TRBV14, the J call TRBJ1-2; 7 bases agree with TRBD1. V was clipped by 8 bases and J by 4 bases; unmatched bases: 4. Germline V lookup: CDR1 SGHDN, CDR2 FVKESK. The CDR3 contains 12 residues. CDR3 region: CASSGGFYGYTF. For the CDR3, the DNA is TGTGCCAGCTCAGGGGGATTCTATGGCTACACCTTC.

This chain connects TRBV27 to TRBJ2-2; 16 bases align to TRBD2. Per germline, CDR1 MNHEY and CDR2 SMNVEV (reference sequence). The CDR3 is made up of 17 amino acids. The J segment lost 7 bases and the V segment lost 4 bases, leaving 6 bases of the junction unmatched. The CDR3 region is CASSSLGLAGGGGELFF. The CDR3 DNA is TGTGCCAGCAGTTCGCTGGGACTAGCGGGGGGGGGCGGGGAGCTGTTTTTT.

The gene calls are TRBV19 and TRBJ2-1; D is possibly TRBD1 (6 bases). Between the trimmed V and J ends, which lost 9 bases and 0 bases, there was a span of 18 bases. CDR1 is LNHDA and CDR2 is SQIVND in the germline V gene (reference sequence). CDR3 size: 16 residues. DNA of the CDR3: TGTGCCAGGATTCGACAGGCACTGGGCTCCTACAATGAGCAGTTCTTC. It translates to CARIRQALGSYNEQFF.

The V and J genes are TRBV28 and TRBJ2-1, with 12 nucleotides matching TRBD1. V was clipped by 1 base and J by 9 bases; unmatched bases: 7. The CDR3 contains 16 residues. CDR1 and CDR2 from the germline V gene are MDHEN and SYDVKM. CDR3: CASSLLPGQGAIEQFF. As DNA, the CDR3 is TGTGCCAGCAGTTTATTACCGGGACAGGGGGCAATTGAGCAGTTCTTC. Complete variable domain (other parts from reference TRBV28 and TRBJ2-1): DVKVTQSSRYLVKRTGEKVFLECVQDMDHENMFWYRQDPGLGLRLIYFSYDVKMKEKGDIPEGYSVSREKKERFSLILESASTNQTSMYLCASSLLPGQGAIEQFFGPGTRLTVL.

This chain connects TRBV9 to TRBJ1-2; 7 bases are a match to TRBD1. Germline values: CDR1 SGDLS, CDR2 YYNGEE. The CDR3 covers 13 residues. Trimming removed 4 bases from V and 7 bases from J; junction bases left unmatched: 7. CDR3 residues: CASSSTGEFGYTF. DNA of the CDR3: TGTGCCAGCAGCTCTACAGGGGAGTTTGGCTACACCTTC. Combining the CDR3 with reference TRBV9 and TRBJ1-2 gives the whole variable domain DSGVTQTPKHLITATGQRVTLRCSPRSGDLSVYWYQQSLDQGLQFLIQYYNGEERAKGNILERFSAQQFPDLHSELNLSSLELGDSALYFCASSSTGEFGYTFGSGTRLTVV.

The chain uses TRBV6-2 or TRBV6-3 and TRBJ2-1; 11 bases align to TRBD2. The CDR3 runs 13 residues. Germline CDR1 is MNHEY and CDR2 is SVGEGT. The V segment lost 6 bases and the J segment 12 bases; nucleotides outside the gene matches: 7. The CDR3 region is CASSSLAGGWQFF. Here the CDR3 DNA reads TGTGCCAGCAGCTCTCTAGCGGGAGGTTGGCAGTTCTTC.

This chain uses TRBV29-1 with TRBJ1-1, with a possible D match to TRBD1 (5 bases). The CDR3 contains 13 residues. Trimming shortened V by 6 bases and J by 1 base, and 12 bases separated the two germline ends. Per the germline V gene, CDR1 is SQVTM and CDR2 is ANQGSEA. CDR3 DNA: TGCAGCGTCGCCCGACAGAAGAACACTGAAGCTTTCTTT. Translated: CSVARQKNTEAFF.

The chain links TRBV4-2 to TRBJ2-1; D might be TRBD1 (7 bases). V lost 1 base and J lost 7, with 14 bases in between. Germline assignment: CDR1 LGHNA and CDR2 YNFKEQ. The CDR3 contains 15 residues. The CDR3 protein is CASSQVEGAQNEQFF. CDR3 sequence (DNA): TGTGCCAGCAGCCAAGTGGAGGGGGCCCAGAATGAGCAGTTCTTC.

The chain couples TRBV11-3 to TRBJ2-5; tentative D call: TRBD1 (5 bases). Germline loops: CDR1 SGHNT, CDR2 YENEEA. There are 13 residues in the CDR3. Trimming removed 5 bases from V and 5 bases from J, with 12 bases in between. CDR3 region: CASSASGMETQYF. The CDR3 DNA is TGTGCCAGCAGCGCATCAGGGATGGAGACCCAGTACTTC.

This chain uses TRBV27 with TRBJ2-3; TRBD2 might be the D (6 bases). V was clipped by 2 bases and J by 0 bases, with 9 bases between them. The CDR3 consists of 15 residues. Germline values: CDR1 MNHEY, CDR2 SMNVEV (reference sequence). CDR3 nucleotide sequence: TGTGCCAGCAGTTTAGGCGGGGCTAGCACAGATACGCAGTATTTT. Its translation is CASSLGGASTDTQYF.

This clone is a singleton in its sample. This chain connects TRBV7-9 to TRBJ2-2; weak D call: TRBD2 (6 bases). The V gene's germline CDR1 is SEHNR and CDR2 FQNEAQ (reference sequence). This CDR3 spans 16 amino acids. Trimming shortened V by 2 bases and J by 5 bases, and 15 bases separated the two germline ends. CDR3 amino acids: CASSLPEPGVTGELFF. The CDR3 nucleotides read TGTGCCAGCAGCTTACCCGAGCCGGGAGTTACCGGGGAGCTGTTTTTT.

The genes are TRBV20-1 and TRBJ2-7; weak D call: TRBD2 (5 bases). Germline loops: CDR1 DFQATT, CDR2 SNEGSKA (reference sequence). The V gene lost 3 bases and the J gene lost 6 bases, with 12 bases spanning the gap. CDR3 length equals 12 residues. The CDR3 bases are TGCAGTGCTAGTCGGCTAGCCGGCGAGCAGTACTTC. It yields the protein CSASRLAGEQYF.

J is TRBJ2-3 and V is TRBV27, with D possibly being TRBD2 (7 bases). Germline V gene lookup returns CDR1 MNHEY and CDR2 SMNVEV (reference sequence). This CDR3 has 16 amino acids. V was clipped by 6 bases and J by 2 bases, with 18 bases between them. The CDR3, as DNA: TGTGCCAGCAGACCACCTTGGGGGGGCCCCACAGATACGCAGTATTTT. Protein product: CASRPPWGGPTDTQYF.

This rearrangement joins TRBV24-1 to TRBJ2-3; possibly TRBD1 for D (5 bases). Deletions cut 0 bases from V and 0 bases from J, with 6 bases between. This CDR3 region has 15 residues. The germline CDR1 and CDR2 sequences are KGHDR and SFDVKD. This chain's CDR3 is CATSDLGASTDTQYF. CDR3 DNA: TGTGCCACCAGTGATTTGGGGGCCAGCACAGATACGCAGTATTTT.

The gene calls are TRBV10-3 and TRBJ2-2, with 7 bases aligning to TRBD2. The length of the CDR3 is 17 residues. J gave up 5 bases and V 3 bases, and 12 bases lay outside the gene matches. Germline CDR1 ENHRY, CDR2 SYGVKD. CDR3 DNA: TGTGCCATCAGTGAAGTCGGGGCGGGAGAGGGGACCGGGGAGCTGTTTTTT. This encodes CAISEVGAGEGTGELFF.

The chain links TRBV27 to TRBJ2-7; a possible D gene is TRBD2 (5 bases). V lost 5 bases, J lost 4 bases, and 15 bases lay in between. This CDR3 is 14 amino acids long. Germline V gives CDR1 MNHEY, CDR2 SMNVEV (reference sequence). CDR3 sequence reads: CASSANPAGYEQYF. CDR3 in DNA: TGTGCCAGCAGTGCAAACCCCGCGGGTTACGAGCAGTACTTC.

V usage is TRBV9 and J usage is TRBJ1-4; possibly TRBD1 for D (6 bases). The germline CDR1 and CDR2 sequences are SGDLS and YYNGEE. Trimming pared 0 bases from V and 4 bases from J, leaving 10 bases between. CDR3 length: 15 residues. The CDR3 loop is CASSVATGYNEKLFF. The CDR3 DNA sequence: TGTGCCAGCAGCGTAGCTACAGGGTATAATGAAAAACTGTTTTTT.

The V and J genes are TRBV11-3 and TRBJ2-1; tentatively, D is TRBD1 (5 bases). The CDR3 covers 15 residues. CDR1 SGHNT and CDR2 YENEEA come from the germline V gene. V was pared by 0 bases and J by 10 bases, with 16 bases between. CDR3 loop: CASSLDGVGQGEQFF. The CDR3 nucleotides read TGTGCCAGCAGCTTAGATGGGGTGGGGCAAGGGGAGCAGTTCTTC.

The CDR3 here is CASSQDLAAHQPQHF. The CDR3 DNA reads as TGTGCCAGCAGCCAAGATTTGGCGGCGCATCAGCCCCAGCATTTT. V usage is TRBV4-2 and J usage is TRBJ1-5; D remains ambiguous. Per germline, CDR1 LGHNA and CDR2 YNFKEQ. The CDR3 consists of 15 residues. The ends were cut back, 0 bases at V and 5 bases at J, with 11 bases in the middle.

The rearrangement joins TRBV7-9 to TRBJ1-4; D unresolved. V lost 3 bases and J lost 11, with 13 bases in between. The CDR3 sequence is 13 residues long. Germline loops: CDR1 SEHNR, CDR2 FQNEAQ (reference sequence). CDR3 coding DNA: TGTGCCAGCAGCTTCGGGTCAAGTTTGAAACTGTTTTTT. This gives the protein CASSFGSSLKLFF.

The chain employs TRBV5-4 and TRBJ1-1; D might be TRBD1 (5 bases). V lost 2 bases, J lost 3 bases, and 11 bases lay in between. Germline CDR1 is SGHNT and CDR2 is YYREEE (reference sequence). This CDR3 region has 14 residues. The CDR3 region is CASSFQGSDTEAFF. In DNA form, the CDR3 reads TGTGCCAGCAGCTTCCAGGGTTCGGACACTGAAGCTTTCTTT.

The chain's CDR3 is CASSLAAGGYGYTF. CDR3 DNA sequence: TGTGCCAGCAGCTTAGCTGCAGGGGGCTATGGCTACACCTTC. The chain is built from TRBV7-9 and TRBJ1-2, with 7 nucleotides matching TRBD1. J lost 4 bases, V lost 0 bases, and 2 bases had no gene match. Germline loops: CDR1 SEHNR, CDR2 FQNEAQ (reference sequence). The CDR3 is 14 amino acids. The whole variable domain, filled in from reference TRBV7-9 and TRBJ1-2, reads DTGVSQNPRHKITKRGQNVTFRCDPISEHNRLYWYRQTLGQGPEFLTYFQNEAQLEKSRLLSDRFSAERPKGSFSTLEIQRTEQGDSAMYLCASSLAAGGYGYTFGSGTRLTVV.